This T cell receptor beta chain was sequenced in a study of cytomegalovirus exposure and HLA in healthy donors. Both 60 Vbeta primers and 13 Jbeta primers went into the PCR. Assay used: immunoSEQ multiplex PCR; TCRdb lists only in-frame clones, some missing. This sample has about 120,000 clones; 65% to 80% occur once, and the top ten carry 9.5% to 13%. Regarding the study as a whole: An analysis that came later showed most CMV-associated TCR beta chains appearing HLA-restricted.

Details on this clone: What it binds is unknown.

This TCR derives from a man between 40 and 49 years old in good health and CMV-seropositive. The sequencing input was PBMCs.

The CDR3 spells CASSLAPGGVSYF. The CDR3 coding sequence is TGTGCCAGCAGCTTAGCTCCAGGGGGCGTTTCGTACTTC. This chain joins TRBV7-2 and TRBJ2-7; 8 nucleotides line up with TRBD1. Trimming removed 0 bases from V and 12 bases from J; junction bases left unmatched: 7. The CDR3 is 13 residues long. The V gene's germline CDR1 is SGHTA and CDR2 FQGNSA.